Listed below are T cell receptor beta chains from one sample, sequenced in a study of blood T cell repertoires in COVID-19. Assay used: immunoSEQ multiplex PCR; TCRdb lists only in-frame clones, some missing. The sample lists hundreds of thousands of clones; around 90% were seen once. Sequencing used peripheral blood. The source is a man aged 18 to 29 with COVID-19, enrolled during active disease. Each CDR3 is given with its conserved first and last residue. The D gene is left open where the match is weak. Some rows have no size entry. The others give once, few or many, or a class for an expanded clone.

>TRBV5-1|TRBD1|TRBJ2-2|-
CASRPGTGGNTGELFF
TGCGCCAGCAGACCAGGGACAGGGGGGAACACCGGGGAGCTGTTTTTT
>TRBV5-1|-|TRBJ1-2|-
CASSFCSANYGYTF
TGCGCCAGCAGCTTCTGCTCAGCTAACTATGGCTACACCTTC
>TRBV7-8|-|TRBJ1-4|-
CASSLVRRRGTREKLFF
TGTGCCAGCAGCTTAGTCCGGAGGAGGGGAACTCGGGAAAAACTGTTTTTT
>TRBV27|TRBD1|TRBJ1-3|-
CASNPSGGSGNTIYF
TGTGCCAGCAATCCCTCAGGGGGCTCTGGAAACACCATATATTTT
>TRBV3-1/TRBV3-2|TRBD1|TRBJ2-7|-
CASSSRDSGYEQYF
TGTGCCAGCAGCTCCCGGGACAGCGGTTACGAGCAGTACTTC
>TRBV3-1/TRBV3-2|-|TRBJ2-2|-
CASSQDRAGELFF
TGTGCCAGCAGCCAAGATCGAGCCGGGGAGCTGTTTTTT
>TRBV5-1|TRBD2|TRBJ2-7|-
CASSLLAGVLYEQYF
TGCGCCAGCAGCTTGCTAGCGGGAGTTCTCTACGAGCAGTACTTC
>TRBV29-1|TRBD2|TRBJ2-2|-
CSVGGTSGPGELFF
TGCAGCGTTGGGGGGACTAGCGGTCCCGGGGAGCTGTTTTTT
>TRBV3-1/TRBV3-2|-|TRBJ1-1|-
CASSQGGDLPGTEAFF
TGTGCCAGCAGCCAAGGAGGAGACCTACCGGGCACTGAAGCTTTCTTT
>TRBV11-2|TRBD1|TRBJ1-2|once
CASSSPGGQEANYGYTF
TGTGCCAGCAGTTCCCCCGGGGGACAGGAAGCTAACTATGGCTACACCTTC
>TRBV6-5|-|TRBJ1-1|once
CASSYAGEGTEAFF
TGTGCCAGCAGTTACGCAGGGGAGGGCACTGAAGCTTTCTTT
>TRBV11-2|-|TRBJ2-1|-
CASSLDYWVAAEQFF
TGTGCCAGCAGCTTGGACTATTGGGTTGCGGCTGAGCAGTTCTTC
>TRBV3-1/TRBV3-2|-|TRBJ2-5|few
CASSRRWPPEAQYF
TGTGCCAGCAGCCGAAGGTGGCCTCCCGAGGCCCAGTACTTC
>TRBV5-4|TRBD1|TRBJ1-1|few
CASSQYRQGEAFF
TGTGCCAGCAGCCAGTATAGACAGGGTGAAGCTTTCTTT
>TRBV29-1|-|TRBJ2-1|-
CSVVEGEQFF
TGCAGCGTAGTAGAGGGTGAGCAGTTCTTC
>TRBV7-9|TRBD1|TRBJ1-4|-
CASSLPTGVSAHEKLFF
TGTGCCAGCAGCTTACCTACAGGGGTCTCAGCTCATGAAAAACTGTTTTTT
>TRBV7-2|-|TRBJ1-3|few
CASSLVRGNTIYF
TGTGCCAGCAGCTTAGTTCGTGGAAACACCATATATTTT
>TRBV24-1|TRBD2|TRBJ2-1|-
CATSGALQRERNEQFF
TGTGCCACCAGTGGGGCGCTCCAGCGGGAACGCAATGAGCAGTTCTTC
>TRBV15|-|TRBJ1-2|-
CATSRDGGEEGYTF
TGTGCCACCAGCAGAGATGGAGGGGAGGAGGGCTACACCTTC
>TRBV4-1|-|TRBJ2-4|-
CASSQDGASLAKNIQYF
TGCGCCAGCAGCCAAGATGGGGCCAGCTTAGCCAAAAACATTCAGTACTTC
>TRBV27|TRBD2|TRBJ2-1|once
CASSFLASGSWDEQFF
TGTGCCAGCAGTTTTCTCGCTAGCGGGAGTTGGGATGAGCAGTTCTTC
>TRBV13|TRBD2|TRBJ2-7|-
CASSLGLAGGRYEQYF
TGTGCCAGCAGCTTAGGACTAGCGGGGGGCAGGTACGAGCAGTACTTC